This is a list of T cell receptor beta chains from one sample in a study of T cells in tuberculosis. TCRdb's table, derived via immunoSEQ multiplex PCR, lists solely in-frame clones and lacks some. There are about 33,000 clones in the sample; around 92% occur only once, and 7% lies in the top ten. This specimen consisted of PBMCs, obtained at tuberculosis diagnosis. These receptors were obtained from an adult with tuberculosis. Some clones in this sample may be carry-over from other donors' samples. Both conserved end residues are part of each CDR3. The D gene is left open where the match is weak. For some rows the clone size is stated as once, few or many, or as a class when expanded; others skip it.

d_gene,j_gene,len,v_gene,abundance,CDR3nt,CDR3aa
TRBD1,TRBJ1-1,14,TRBV19,-,TGTGCCAGTAGGACGACAGGGCTGAACACTGAAGCTTTCTTT,CASRTTGLNTEAFF
-,TRBJ1-2,15,TRBV5-6,-,TGTGCCAGCAGCTCGCCCACACAGGTTAACTATGGCTACACCTTC,CASSSPTQVNYGYTF
-,TRBJ1-1,16,TRBV6-5,-,TGTGCCAGCAGTTACTCAACGACTGGAATGAACACTGAAGCTTTCTTT,CASSYSTTGMNTEAFF
TRBD1,TRBJ2-7,13,TRBV29-1,-,TGCAGCGTTGAGGGGACAGGGCCCTACGAGCAGTACTTC,CSVEGTGPYEQYF
-,TRBJ1-6,13,TRBV6-1,-,TGTGCCAGCGTGACCGGGAATAATTCACCCCTCCACTTT,CASVTGNNSPLHF
-,TRBJ1-2,13,TRBV5-1,-,TGCGCCAGCAGCCGAGGGTTCGCCTATGGCTACACCTTC,CASSRGFAYGYTF
TRBD1,TRBJ2-7,14,TRBV19,-,TGTGCCAGTAACACAGGGGGCGCGGGCTACGAGCAGTACTTC,CASNTGGAGYEQYF
TRBD1,TRBJ2-1,14,TRBV19,-,TGTGCCAGTAGACCCGGACAGGGCGCCAATGAGCAGTTCTTC,CASRPGQGANEQFF
-,TRBJ1-6,12,TRBV6-1,-,TGTGCCAGCAGCCTACTCGCATCACCCCTCCACTTT,CASSLLASPLHF
-,TRBJ1-1,14,TRBV4-1,-,TGCGCCAGCAGCCCCGTGGCAGGGAACACTGAAGCTTTCTTT,CASSPVAGNTEAFF
-,TRBJ2-1,13,TRBV9,-,TGTGCCAGCAGATCTCAACAGGGAGCAGAGCAGTTCTTC,CASRSQQGAEQFF
-,TRBJ1-2,13,TRBV2,-,TGTGCCAGCAGTAATACAGGGTTTGGGGGCTACACCTTC,CASSNTGFGGYTF
-,TRBJ1-4,14,TRBV19,-,TGTGCCAGTACTCAATCGAGTCATAATGAAAAACTGTTTTTT,CASTQSSHNEKLFF
TRBD2,TRBJ2-3,16,TRBV6-1,-,TGTGCCAGCAGTGACGCCGGGACTAGCGGTTCAGATACGCAGTATTTT,CASSDAGTSGSDTQYF
TRBD2,TRBJ2-3,16,TRBV10-3,-,TGTGCCATCATGGTTGGTAGCGGGGGGACCACAGATACGCAGTATTTT,CAIMVGSGGTTDTQYF
-,TRBJ1-1,15,TRBV6-6,-,TGTGCCAGCACCCGATCACCGGGACACAACACTGAAGCTTTCTTT,CASTRSPGHNTEAFF
TRBD1,TRBJ1-1,15,TRBV10-3,-,TGTGCCATCAGTGAGTCAACAGGGGGCTTCACTGAAGCTTTCTTT,CAISESTGGFTEAFF
-,TRBJ1-1,12,TRBV5-5,once,TGTGCCAGCAGCTTGGAATGGGACACAGCTTTCTTT,CASSLEWDTAFF
TRBD2,TRBJ2-1,18,TRBV6-1,once,TGTGCCAGCAGTGCACCGGGACTAGTGGAACACAATGTCGATGAGCAGTTCTTC,CASSAPGLVEHNVDEQFF
-,TRBJ2-3,12,TRBV27,-,TGTGCCAGCAGTCCCTCCGCAGATACGCAGTATTTT,CASSPSADTQYF
TRBD1,TRBJ2-7,15,TRBV27,once,TGTGCCAGCAGAACGTACAGGGGCGGAGGATACGAGCAGTACTTC,CASRTYRGGGYEQYF
TRBD1,TRBJ1-1,16,TRBV10-3,-,TGTGCCATCAGTGACCCAGACAGGGGGCTACACACTGAAGCTTTCTTT,CAISDPDRGLHTEAFF
-,TRBJ2-1,15,TRBV5-5,-,TGTGCCAGCAGTCGGGGACAAGGCCCATACAATGAGCAGTTCTTC,CASSRGQGPYNEQFF
-,TRBJ1-5,18,TRBV6-1,-,TGTGCCAGCAGTGAAGTCGGAGGGGGGGCGTATAGCAATCAGCCCCAGCATTTT,CASSEVGGGAYSNQPQHF
TRBD1,TRBJ2-7,15,TRBV7-2,-,TGTGCCAGCAGCACCAACCCGGGACAGGGTTGGGAGCAGTACTTC,CASSTNPGQGWEQYF
TRBD1,TRBJ1-1,13,TRBV5-6,-,TGTGCCAGCAGCTTGGAGGACAGGAGTGAAGCTTTCTTT,CASSLEDRSEAFF
TRBD1,TRBJ2-1,16,TRBV9,-,TGTGCCAGCAGCGTCCTGACAGGGGTTACCTACAATGAGCAGTTCTTC,CASSVLTGVTYNEQFF
TRBD1,TRBJ1-1,15,TRBV5-5,-,TGTGCCAGCAGCTTGATTAGGGGGCGGAACACTGAAGCTTTCTTT,CASSLIRGRNTEAFF
-,TRBJ2-2,16,TRBV11-2,-,TGTGCCAGCAGCCTTCGACTAGGATCGAACACCGGGGAGCTGTTTTTT,CASSLRLGSNTGELFF
TRBD1,TRBJ1-2,18,TRBV27,-,TGTGCCAGCAGTCCCGCCCCGGGACAGGGGTTCCTGCTTCATGGCTACACCTTC,CASSPAPGQGFLLHGYTF
TRBD2,TRBJ2-3,18,TRBV7-9,few,TGTGCCAGCAGCTTTAGTCCCCTAGCGGGGGGAACCACAGATACGCAGTATTTT,CASSFSPLAGGTTDTQYF
-,TRBJ2-1,15,TRBV14,once,TGTGCCAGCAGCCAAGGACTAGTAGTCTACAATGAGCAGTTCTTC,CASSQGLVVYNEQFF
TRBD1,TRBJ2-2,14,TRBV18,-,TGTGCCAGCTCACTTACAGGGGAAACCGGGGAGCTGTTTTTT,CASSLTGETGELFF
TRBD1,TRBJ1-5,17,TRBV7-9,-,TGTGCCAGCAGCTTTAGTACAGGGGCTTTGCGCAATCAGCCCCAGCATTTT,CASSFSTGALRNQPQHF
-,TRBJ1-1,15,TRBV5-5,-,TGTGCCAGCAGCTTGGACGCAGGATATAACACTGAAGCTTTCTTT,CASSLDAGYNTEAFF
-,TRBJ2-7,13,TRBV9,-,TGTGCCAGCAGCGTATCCGGGGTTGAAGAGCAGTACTTC,CASSVSGVEEQYF
-,TRBJ1-2,13,TRBV6-6,-,TGTGCCAGCAGTGCCGACAAAAACTATGGCTACACCTTC,CASSADKNYGYTF
-,TRBJ1-1,14,TRBV19,-,TGTGCCAGTAGTGAGGGCAGGTTGAACACTGAAGCTTTCTTT,CASSEGRLNTEAFF
-,TRBJ2-1,17,TRBV7-6,-,TGTGCCAGCAGCGCCGGATACAGGTCGCCCCCTCGCAATGAGCAGTTCTTC,CASSAGYRSPPRNEQFF
-,TRBJ2-2,17,TRBV5-6,medium-sized,TGTGCCAGCACCCTCCTAGAAGGCAGGGTCGACACCGGGGAGCTGTTTTTT,CASTLLEGRVDTGELFF
TRBD2,TRBJ2-3,16,TRBV7-8,once,TGTGCCAGCAGCTTAGCGCGGGGGGGCGGGACAGATACGCAGTATTTT,CASSLARGGGTDTQYF
TRBD1,TRBJ2-3,13,TRBV6-1,-,TGTGCCAGCAACAGGGGTTTCGGCGATACGCAGTATTTT,CASNRGFGDTQYF
-,TRBJ2-6,15,TRBV27,-,TGTGCCAGCAGTCTTTACAACTCTGGGGCCAACGTCCTGACTTTC,CASSLYNSGANVLTF
-,TRBJ1-2,15,TRBV6-6,-,TGTGCCAGCAGTTACTCCTTAGACAGAAACTATGGCTACACCTTC,CASSYSLDRNYGYTF
TRBD1,TRBJ2-7,16,TRBV5-1,-,TGCGCCAGCAGCTTGGGATCGACAGGGAAGAACTACGAGCAGTACTTC,CASSLGSTGKNYEQYF
-,TRBJ2-3,14,TRBV6-5,-,TGTGCCAGCAGCCAACGCGACACAGGGGATACGCAGTATTTT,CASSQRDTGDTQYF
-,TRBJ2-7,15,TRBV28,once,TGTGCCAGCAGTTTACCGGCTAGTAAGGTTCACGAGCAGTACTTC,CASSLPASKVHEQYF
-,TRBJ2-1,16,TRBV30,-,TGTGCCTGGAGTCACGACGAGTTGCTAGTCTACAATGAGCAGTTCTTC,CAWSHDELLVYNEQFF